This entry features one TCR beta chain sequence. What it recognizes is unknown. Germline V lookup: CDR1 SNHLY, CDR2 FYNNEI. The CDR3 runs 15 residues. Trimming shortened V by 6 bases and J by 6 bases, and 18 bases separated the two germline ends. The entry originates in a study of T-cell memory formation after mild COVID-19. Study overall: Largely donor-specific sequence clusters came from two donors.

Study-level results: Researchers report contracting CD4+ clones mostly in CM and EM, with CD8+ clones in EMRA. Nothing showed for sure that second-wave clones peaking on day 37 were SARS-CoV-2 specific.

TCRdb itself ran the 5' RACE reads through MiXCR, one entry per CDR3 protein. The data hold about 560,000 distinct CDR3 sequences, with roughly 17% observed a single time. The receptor was derived from an adult woman who had mild COVID-19 (a few samples of this study predate the infection). Cell type and time point are not known. Sequencing was done on a sample of PBMCs or a T cell subset sorted from them (not recorded which). The chain couples TRBV2 to TRBJ2-1, with a weak D call TRBD2 (6 bases). The CDR3 spells CASSRRLGQGNEQFF. DNA of the CDR3: TGTGCCAGCAGCCGTCGACTAGGGCAGGGCAATGAGCAGTTCTTC.